The clone carrying this T cell receptor (beta chain) was observed at least ten times. Antigen specificity is unknown. Unique molecular identifiers were present on the cDNA, and a universal primer site came from template switching. TCRdb reanalysed the 5' RACE reads using MiXCR and keeps one entry per CDR3 protein. The data contain hundreds of thousands of distinct CDR3 sequences, over 9% of them singletons. Germline assignment: CDR1 SEHNR and CDR2 FQNEAQ (reference sequence). The V and J ends lost 6 bases and 6 bases respectively, with 7 bases between them. This CDR3 is built from 11 residues. The data stem from a study of identical twins. General study results and limits: Fewer insertions were carried by abundant cord blood beta clonotypes, but none was seen in memory repertoires.

These data were likewise used in another study, on yellow fever vaccine responses in identical twins.

The chain joins TRBV7-9 to TRBJ2-3; no clear D gene. The sequence was obtained from a woman under 30 in good health. The sample consisted of PBMCs. The DNA of the CDR3 is TGTGCCAGCAGTTCGTCTGATACGCAGTATTTT. It codes for CASSSSDTQYF. The complete variable domain, with remaining parts taken from reference TRBV7-9 and TRBJ2-3, reads DTGVSQNPRHKITKRGQNVTFRCDPISEHNRLYWYRQTLGQGPEFLTYFQNEAQLEKSRLLSDRFSAERPKGSFSTLEIQRTEQGDSAMYLCASSSSDTQYFGPGTRLTVL.